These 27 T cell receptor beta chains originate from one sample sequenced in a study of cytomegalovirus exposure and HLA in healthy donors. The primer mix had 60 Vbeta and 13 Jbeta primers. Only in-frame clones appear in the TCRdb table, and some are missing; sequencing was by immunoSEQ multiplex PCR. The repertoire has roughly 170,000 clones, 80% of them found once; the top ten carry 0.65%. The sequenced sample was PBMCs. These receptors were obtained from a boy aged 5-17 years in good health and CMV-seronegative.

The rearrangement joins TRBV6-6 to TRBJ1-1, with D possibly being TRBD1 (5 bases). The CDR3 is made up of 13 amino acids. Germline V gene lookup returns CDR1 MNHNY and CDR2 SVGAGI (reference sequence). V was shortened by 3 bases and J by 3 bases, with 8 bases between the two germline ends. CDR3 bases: TGTGCCAGCAGTTATCAGGGTCACACTGAAGCTTTCTTT. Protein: CASSYQGHTEAFF.

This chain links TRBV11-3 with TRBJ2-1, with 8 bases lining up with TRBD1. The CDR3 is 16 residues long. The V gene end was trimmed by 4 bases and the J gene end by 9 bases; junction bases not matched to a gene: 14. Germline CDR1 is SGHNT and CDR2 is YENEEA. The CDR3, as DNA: TGTGCCAGCAGCTCGAGGACAGGGCTAGGACCCATTGAGCAGTTCTTC. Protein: CASSSRTGLGPIEQFF.

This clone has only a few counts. The CDR3 spells CASRARDNNQPQHF. In nucleotides, the CDR3 is TGTGCCAGTAGAGCCCGGGACAACAATCAGCCCCAGCATTTT. This rearrangement joins TRBV19 to TRBJ1-5; perhaps TRBD1 as D (6 bases). CDR1 and CDR2 (germline): LNHDA, SQIVND (reference sequence). The germline V and J ends were trimmed by 6 bases and 3 bases, with 12 bases remaining between them. The CDR3 length is 14 residues. The full variable domain, with the rest looked up from reference TRBV19 and TRBJ1-5, is DGGITQSPKYLFRKEGQNVTLSCEQNLNHDAMYWYRQDPGQGLRLIYYSQIVNDFQKGDIAEGYSVSREKKESFPLTVTSAQKNPTAFYLCASRARDNNQPQHFGDGTRLSIL.

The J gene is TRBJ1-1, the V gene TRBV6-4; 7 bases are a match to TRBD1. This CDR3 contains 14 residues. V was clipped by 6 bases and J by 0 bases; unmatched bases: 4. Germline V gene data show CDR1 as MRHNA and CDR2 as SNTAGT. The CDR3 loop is CASRQGGVNTEAFF. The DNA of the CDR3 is TGTGCCAGCAGGCAAGGGGGCGTGAACACTGAAGCTTTCTTT.

The CDR3 loop reads CASSSRQEETQYF. The CDR3 DNA reads TGTGCCAGCAGCTCTCGACAGGAAGAGACCCAGTACTTC. This chain connects TRBV7-2 to TRBJ2-5, with a tentative D call TRBD1 (6 bases). The CDR3 is 13 amino acids. The germline V gene has CDR1 SGHTA and CDR2 FQGNSA. Trimming shortened V by 4 bases and J by 3 bases, and 9 bases separated the two germline ends.

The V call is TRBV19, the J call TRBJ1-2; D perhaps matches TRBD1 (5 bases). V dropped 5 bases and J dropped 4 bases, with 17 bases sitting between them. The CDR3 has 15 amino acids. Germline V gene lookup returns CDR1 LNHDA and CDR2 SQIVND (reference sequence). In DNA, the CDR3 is TGTGCCAGTAGTTATGACAGCTCCTCACTCTATGGCTACACCTTC. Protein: CASSYDSSSLYGYTF.

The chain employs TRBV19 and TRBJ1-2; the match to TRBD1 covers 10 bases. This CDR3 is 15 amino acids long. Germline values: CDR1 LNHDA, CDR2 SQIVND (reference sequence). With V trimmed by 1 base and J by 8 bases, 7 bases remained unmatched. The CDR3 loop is CASSIGRRTGGGYTF. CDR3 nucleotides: TGTGCCAGTAGTATAGGACGGAGGACAGGGGGAGGCTACACCTTC.

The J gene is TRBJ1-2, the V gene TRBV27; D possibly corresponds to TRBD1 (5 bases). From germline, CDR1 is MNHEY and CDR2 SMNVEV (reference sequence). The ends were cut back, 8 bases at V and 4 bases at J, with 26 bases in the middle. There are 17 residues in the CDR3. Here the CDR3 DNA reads TGTGCCAGCTGGGGTCAGGGTGGAGGAGGGTCTGGCTATGGCTACACCTTC. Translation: CASWGQGGGGSGYGYTF.

The CDR3 loop reads CASSQIKNTEAFF. The CDR3 DNA sequence: TGTGCCAGCAGCCAAATCAAGAACACTGAAGCTTTCTTT. The chain combines TRBV11-2 with TRBJ1-1; D remains unclear. Germline CDR1 and CDR2: SGHAT and FQNNGV. This CDR3 spans 13 amino acids. V was trimmed by 5 bases and J by 1 base, leaving 8 bases between them.

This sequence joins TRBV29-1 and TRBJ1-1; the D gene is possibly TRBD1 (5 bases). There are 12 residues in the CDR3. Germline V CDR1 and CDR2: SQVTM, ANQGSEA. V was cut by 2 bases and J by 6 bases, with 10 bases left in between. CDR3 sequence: CSVEQGRPEAFF. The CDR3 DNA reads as TGCAGCGTTGAACAGGGTCGGCCTGAAGCTTTCTTT.

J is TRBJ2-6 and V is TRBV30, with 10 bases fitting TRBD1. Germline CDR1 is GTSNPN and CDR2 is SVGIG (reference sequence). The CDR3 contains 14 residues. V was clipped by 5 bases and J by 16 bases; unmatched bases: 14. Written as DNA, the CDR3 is TGTGCCTGGCGGCCCCCGGGACAGGGGCTATCTCTGACTTTC. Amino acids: CAWRPPGQGLSLTF.

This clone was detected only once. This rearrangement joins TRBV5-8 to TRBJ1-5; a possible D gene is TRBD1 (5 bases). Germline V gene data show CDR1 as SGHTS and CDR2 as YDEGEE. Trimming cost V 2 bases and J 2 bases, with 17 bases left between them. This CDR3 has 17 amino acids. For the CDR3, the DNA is TGTGCCAGCAGCTTTTGGCAGGGAGGCGATGGCAATCAGCCCCAGCATTTT. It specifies CASSFWQGGDGNQPQHF.

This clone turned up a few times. The CDR3: CASSQSSRGLAAFF. CDR3 nucleotides: TGTGCCAGCAGCCAATCGTCCAGGGGGCTGGCAGCTTTCTTT. The rearrangement uses TRBV16 and TRBJ1-1; 8 nucleotides match TRBD1. CDR3 length: 14 amino acids. V shed 0 bases, J shed 10 bases, and the junction held 7 bases outside the gene matches. Germline V lookup: CDR1 KGHSY, CDR2 FQNENV.

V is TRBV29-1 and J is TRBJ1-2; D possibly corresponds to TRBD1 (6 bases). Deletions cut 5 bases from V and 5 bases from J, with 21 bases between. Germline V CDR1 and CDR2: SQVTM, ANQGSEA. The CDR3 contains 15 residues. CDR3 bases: TGCAGCGTTCACCCCCGACAGGTGATACATTATGGCTACACCTTC. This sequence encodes CSVHPRQVIHYGYTF.

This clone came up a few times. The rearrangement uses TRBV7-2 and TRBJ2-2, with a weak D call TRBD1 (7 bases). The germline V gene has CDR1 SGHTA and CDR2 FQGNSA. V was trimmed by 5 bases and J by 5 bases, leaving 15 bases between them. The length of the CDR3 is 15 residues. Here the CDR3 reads CASSPGGGRTGELFF. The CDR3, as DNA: TGTGCCAGCAGCCCCGGAGGGGGCCGGACCGGGGAGCTGTTTTTT.

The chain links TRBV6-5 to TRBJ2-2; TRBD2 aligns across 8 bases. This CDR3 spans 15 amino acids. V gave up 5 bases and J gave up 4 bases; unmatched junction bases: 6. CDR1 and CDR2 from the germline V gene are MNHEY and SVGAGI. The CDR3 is CASSRGLAFTGELFF. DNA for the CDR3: TGTGCCAGCAGTCGCGGACTAGCTTTCACCGGGGAGCTGTTTTTT.

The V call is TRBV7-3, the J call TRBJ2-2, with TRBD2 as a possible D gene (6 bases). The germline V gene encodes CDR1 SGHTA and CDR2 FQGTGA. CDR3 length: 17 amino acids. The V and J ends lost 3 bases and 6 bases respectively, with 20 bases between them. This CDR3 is CASSFDSASAQAGELFF. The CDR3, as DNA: TGTGCCAGCAGCTTTGATTCGGCTAGCGCCCAAGCCGGGGAGCTGTTTTTT.

For the CDR3, the DNA is TGTGCCAGCAGTTACTCCAGCCGGGACAGATCCTACGAGCAGTACTTC. It encodes CASSYSSRDRSYEQYF. The rearrangement uses TRBV6-5 and TRBJ2-7, with 7 bases identical to TRBD1. The germline V gene has CDR1 MNHEY and CDR2 SVGAGI. This CDR3 spans 16 amino acids. V was clipped by 0 bases and J by 1 base; unmatched bases: 6.

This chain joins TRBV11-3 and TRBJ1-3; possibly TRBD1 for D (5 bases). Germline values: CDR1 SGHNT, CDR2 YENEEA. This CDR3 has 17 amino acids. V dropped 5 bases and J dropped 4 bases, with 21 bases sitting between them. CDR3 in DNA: TGTGCCAGCAGCCTGCGGGGGGGACTAGTCGGAGGAAACACCATATATTTT. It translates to CASSLRGGLVGGNTIYF.

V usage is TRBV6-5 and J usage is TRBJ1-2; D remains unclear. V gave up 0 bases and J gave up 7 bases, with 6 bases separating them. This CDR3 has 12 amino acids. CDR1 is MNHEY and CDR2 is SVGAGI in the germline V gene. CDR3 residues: CASSYSRGGYTF. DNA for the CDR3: TGTGCCAGCAGTTACTCGCGGGGTGGCTACACCTTC.

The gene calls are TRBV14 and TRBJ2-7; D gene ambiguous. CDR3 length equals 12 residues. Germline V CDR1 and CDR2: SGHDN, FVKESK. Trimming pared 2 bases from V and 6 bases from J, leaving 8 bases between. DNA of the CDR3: TGTGCCAGCAGCCAAAAGAACAGCGAGCAGTACTTC. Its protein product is CASSQKNSEQYF.

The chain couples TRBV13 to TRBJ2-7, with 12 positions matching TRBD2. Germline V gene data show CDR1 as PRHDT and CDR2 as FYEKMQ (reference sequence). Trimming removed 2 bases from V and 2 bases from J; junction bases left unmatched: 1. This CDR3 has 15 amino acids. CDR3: CASSLRTSGAYEQYF. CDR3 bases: TGTGCCAGCAGCTTACGGACTAGCGGGGCCTACGAGCAGTACTTC.

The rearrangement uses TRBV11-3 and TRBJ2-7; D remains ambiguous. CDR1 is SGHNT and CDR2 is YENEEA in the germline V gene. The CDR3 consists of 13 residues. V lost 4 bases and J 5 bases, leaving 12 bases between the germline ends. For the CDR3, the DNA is TGTGCCAGCAGCTCTCAGGTATTCGACGAGCAGTACTTC. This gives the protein CASSSQVFDEQYF. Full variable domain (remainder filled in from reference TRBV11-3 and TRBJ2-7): EAGVVQSPRYKIIEKKQPVAFWCNPISGHNTLYWYLQNLGQGPELLIRYENEEAVDDSQLPKDRFSAERLKGVDSTLKIQPAELGDSAVYLCASSSQVFDEQYFGPGTRLTVT.

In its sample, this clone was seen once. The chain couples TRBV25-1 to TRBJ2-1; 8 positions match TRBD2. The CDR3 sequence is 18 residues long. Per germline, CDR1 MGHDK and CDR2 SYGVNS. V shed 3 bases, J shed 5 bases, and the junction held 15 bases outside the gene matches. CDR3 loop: CASSDRRAGGHLHNEQFF. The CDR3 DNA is TGTGCCAGCAGTGATAGGCGGGCGGGAGGCCATCTTCACAATGAGCAGTTCTTC.

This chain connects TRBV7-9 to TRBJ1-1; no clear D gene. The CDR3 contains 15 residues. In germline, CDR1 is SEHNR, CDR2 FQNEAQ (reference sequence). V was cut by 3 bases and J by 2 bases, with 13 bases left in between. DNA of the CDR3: TGTGCCAGCAGCTTGGCCGCCGGGTTCAACACTGAAGCTTTCTTT. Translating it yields CASSLAAGFNTEAFF.

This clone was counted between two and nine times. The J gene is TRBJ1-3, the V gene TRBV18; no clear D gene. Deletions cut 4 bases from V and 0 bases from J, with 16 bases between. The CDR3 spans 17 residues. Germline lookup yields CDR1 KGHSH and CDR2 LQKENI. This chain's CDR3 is CASSLEQLQSSGNTIYF. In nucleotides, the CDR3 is TGTGCCAGCTCACTAGAACAGCTTCAGAGCTCTGGAAACACCATATATTTT.

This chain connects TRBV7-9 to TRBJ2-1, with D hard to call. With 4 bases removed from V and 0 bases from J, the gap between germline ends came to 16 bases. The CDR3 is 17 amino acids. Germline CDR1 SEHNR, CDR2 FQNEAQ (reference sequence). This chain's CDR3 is CASSSRSDLSSYNEQFF. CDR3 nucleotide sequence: TGTGCCAGCAGCTCTCGGTCCGATTTGAGCTCCTACAATGAGCAGTTCTTC.